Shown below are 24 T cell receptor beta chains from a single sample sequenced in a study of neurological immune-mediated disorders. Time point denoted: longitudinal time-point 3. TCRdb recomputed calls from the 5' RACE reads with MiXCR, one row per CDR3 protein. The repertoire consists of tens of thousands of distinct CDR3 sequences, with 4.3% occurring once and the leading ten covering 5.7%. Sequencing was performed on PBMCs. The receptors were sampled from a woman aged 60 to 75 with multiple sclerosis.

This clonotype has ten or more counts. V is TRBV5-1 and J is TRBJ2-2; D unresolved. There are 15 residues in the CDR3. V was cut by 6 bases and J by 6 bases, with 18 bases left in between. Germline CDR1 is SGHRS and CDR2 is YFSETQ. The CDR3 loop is CASKSGSHVPGELFF. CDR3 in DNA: TGCGCCAGCAAGTCAGGCAGCCATGTACCCGGGGAGCTGTTTTTT.

Written as DNA, the CDR3 is TGTGCCAGCAGTTACGTCTCCGGGACCACCGGGGAGCTGTTTTTT. This gives the protein CASSYVSGTTGELFF. The chain joins TRBV6-2 or TRBV6-3 to TRBJ2-2; TRBD1 or TRBD2 may be the D gene (5 bases each). CDR1 and CDR2 (germline): MNHEY, SVGEGT. V lost 2 bases and J 4 bases, leaving 11 bases between the germline ends. The CDR3 sequence is 15 residues long.

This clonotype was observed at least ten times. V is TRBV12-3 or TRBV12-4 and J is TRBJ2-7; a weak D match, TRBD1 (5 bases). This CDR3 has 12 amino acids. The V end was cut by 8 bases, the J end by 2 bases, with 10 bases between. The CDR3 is CASGRGPYEQYF. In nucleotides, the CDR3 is TGTGCCAGCGGTAGGGGTCCCTACGAGCAGTACTTC.

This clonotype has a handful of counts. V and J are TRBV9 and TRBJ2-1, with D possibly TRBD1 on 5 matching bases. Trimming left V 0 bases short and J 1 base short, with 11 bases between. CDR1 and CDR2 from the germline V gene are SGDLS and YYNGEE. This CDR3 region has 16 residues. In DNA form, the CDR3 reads TGTGCCAGCAGCGTAGGTGGGGCTGGGTCCTACAATGAGCAGTTCTTC. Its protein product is CASSVGGAGSYNEQFF.

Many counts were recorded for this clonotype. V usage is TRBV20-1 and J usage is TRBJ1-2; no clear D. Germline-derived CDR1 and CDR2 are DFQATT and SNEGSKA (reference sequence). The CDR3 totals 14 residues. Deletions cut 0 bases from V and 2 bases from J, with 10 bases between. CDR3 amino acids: CSARDQTRNYGYTF. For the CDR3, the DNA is TGCAGTGCTAGAGATCAAACACGGAACTATGGCTACACCTTC.

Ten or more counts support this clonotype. CDR3 coding DNA: TGTGCCAGCAGCCAAGACGACAGGGGAATCAGCTACGAGCAGTACTTC. It translates to CASSQDDRGISYEQYF. The chain couples TRBV4-2 to TRBJ2-7; 8 bases align to TRBD1. Germline CDR1 and CDR2: LGHNA and YNFKEQ. After removal of 0 bases from V and 3 bases from J, the junction contained 7 bases not matched to a gene. There are 16 residues in the CDR3.

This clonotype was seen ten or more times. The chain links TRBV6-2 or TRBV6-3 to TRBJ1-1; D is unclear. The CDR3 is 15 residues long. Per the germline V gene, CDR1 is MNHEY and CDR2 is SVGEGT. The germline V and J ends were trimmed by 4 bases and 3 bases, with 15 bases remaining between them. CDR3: CASSSNVGRYTEAFF. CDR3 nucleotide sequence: TGTGCCAGCAGTTCCAACGTCGGGCGTTACACTGAAGCTTTCTTT.

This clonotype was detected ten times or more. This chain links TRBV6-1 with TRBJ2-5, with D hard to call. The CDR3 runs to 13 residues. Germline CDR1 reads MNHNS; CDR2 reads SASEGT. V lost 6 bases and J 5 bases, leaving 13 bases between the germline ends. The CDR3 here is CASRHPGGETQYF. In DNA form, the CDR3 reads TGTGCCAGCAGGCACCCGGGTGGGGAGACCCAGTACTTC.

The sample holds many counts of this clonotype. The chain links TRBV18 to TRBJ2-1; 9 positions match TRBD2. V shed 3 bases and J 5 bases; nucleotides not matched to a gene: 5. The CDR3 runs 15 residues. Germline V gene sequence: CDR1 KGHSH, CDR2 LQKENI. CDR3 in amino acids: CASSPLAGTDNEQFF. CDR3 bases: TGTGCCAGCTCACCCCTAGCGGGGACTGACAATGAGCAGTTCTTC.

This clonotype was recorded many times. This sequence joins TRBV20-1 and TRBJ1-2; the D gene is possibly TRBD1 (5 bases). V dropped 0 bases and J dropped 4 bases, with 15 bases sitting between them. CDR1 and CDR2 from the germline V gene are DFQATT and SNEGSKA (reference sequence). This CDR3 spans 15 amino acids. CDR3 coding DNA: TGCAGTGCTAGAGATGTGAGCGGGGGGGGCTATGGCTACACCTTC. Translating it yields CSARDVSGGGYGYTF.

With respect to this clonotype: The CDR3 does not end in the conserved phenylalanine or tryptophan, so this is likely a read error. CDR3 residues: CASSLASGGGYEQYI. The DNA of the CDR3 is TGTGCCAGCAGCTTAGCATCCGGGGGCGGTTACGAGCAGTACATC. This rearrangement joins TRBV7-8 to TRBJ2-7, with D perhaps assigned TRBD1 or TRBD2 (6 bases each). This CDR3 comprises 15 residues. V was shortened by 0 bases and J by 4 bases, with 13 bases between the two germline ends. Looked up from germline, CDR1 is SGHVS and CDR2 is FQNEAQ.

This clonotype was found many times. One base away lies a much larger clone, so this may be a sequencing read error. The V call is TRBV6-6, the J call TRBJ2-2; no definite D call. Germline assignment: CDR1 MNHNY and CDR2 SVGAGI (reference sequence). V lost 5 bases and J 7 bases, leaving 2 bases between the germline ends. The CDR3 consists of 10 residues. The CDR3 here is CASSHGELFF. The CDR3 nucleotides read TGTGCCAGCAGTCACGGGGAGCTGTTTTTT.

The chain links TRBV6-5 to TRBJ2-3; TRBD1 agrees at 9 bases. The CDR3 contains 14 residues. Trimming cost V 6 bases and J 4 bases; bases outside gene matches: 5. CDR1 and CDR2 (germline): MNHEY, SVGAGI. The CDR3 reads CASRGTGGADTQYF. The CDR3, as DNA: TGTGCCAGCAGAGGAACAGGGGGCGCAGATACGCAGTATTTT.

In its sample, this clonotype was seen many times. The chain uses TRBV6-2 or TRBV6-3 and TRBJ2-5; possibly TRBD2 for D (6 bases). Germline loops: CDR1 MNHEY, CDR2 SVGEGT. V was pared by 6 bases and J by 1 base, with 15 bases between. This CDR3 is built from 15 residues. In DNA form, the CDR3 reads TGTGCCAGCAGACCGACCGGGGGTCCCCAAGAGACCCAGTACTTC. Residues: CASRPTGGPQETQYF.

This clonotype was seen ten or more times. The CDR3: CASSPGGKYEQYF. DNA of the CDR3: TGTGCCAGCAGCCCTGGGGGGAAATACGAGCAGTACTTC. V is TRBV14 and J is TRBJ2-7; D may be TRBD2 (6 bases). The CDR3 spans 13 residues. Trimming pared 4 bases from V and 4 bases from J, leaving 11 bases between. Germline V gene lookup returns CDR1 SGHDN and CDR2 FVKESK.

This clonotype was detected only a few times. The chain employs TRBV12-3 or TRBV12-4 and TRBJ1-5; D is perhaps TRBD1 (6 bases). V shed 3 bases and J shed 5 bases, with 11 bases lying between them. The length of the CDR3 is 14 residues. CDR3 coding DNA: TGTGCCAGCAGTTTTCGGGGGGCTTATCAGCCCCAGCATTTT. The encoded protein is CASSFRGAYQPQHF.

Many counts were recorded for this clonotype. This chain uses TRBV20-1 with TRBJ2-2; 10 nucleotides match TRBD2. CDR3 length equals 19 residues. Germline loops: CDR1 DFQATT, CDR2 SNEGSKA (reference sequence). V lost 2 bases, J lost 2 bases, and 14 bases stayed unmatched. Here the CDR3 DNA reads TGCAGTGCTAGAACACCTAGCGGGGGCCGAAACACCAACACCGGGGAGCTGTTTTTT. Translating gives CSARTPSGGRNTNTGELFF.

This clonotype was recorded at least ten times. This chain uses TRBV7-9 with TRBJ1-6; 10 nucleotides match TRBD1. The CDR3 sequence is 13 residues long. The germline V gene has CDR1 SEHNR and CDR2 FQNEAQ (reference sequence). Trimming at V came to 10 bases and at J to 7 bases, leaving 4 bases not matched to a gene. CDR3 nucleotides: TGTGCCACCTGGGGACAGGGGAATTCACCCCTCCACTTT. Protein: CATWGQGNSPLHF.

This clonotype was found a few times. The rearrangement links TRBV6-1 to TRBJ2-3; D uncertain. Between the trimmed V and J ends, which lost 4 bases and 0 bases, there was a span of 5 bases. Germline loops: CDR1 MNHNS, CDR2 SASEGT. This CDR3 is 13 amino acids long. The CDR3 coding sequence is TGTGCCAGCAGTGTAGGAAGCACAGATACGCAGTATTTT. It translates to CASSVGSTDTQYF.

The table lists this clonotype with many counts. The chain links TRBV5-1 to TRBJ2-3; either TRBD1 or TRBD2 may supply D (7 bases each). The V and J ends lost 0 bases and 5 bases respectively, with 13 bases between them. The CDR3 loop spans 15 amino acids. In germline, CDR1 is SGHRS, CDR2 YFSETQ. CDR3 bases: TGCGCCAGCAGCTTGGCCCCCAGGGGGGGAGATACGCAGTATTTT. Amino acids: CASSLAPRGGDTQYF.

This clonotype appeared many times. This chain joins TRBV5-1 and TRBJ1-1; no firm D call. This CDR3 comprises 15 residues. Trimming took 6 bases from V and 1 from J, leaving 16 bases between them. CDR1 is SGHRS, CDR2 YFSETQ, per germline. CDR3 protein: CASTSDGVGNTEAFF. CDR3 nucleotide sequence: TGCGCCAGCACATCCGACGGGGTGGGGAACACTGAAGCTTTCTTT.

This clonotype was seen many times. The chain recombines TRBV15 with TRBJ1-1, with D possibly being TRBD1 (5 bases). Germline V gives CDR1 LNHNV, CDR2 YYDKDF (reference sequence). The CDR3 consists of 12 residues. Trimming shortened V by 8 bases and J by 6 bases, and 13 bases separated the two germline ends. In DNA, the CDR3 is TGTGCCACCTCATTGGGGGTCTCTGAAGCTTTCTTT. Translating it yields CATSLGVSEAFF.

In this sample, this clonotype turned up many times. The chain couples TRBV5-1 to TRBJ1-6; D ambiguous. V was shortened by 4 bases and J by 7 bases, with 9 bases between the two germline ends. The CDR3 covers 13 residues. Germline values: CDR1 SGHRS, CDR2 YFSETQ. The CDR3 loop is CASSRLGNSPLHF. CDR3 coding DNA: TGCGCCAGCAGCCGACTAGGGAATTCACCCCTCCACTTT.

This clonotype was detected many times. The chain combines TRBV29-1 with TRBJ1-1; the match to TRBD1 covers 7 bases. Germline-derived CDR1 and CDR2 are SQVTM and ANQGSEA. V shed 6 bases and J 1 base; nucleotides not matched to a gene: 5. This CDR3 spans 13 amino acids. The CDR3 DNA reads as TGCAGCGTGGCGGGACAGCCGAACACTGAAGCTTTCTTT. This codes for CSVAGQPNTEAFF.